This T cell receptor (beta chain) was profiled in a study of shared clonotypes between healthy human individuals. Using immunoSEQ multiplex PCR, the repertoire was profiled, and TCRdb retains in-frame clones only, with some absent. The table has a few million clones, about 92% seen once; the top ten hold roughly 0.14%. The germline gives CDR1 GTSNPN, CDR2 SVGIG (reference sequence). V lost 0 bases and J lost 12; bases outside the gene matches: 13. This CDR3 region has 14 residues. Input material: naive CD4+ T cells sorted from blood. Subset described: CD45RA+ positively selected. This TCR derives from a man between 18 and 35 years old in good health. V is TRBV30 and J is TRBJ1-2, with 7 bases identical to TRBD1. For the CDR3, the DNA is TGTGCCTGGAGTGTATCGGGGACAGCAGGTCAAAACACCTTC. Translation gives CAWSVSGTAGQNTF.